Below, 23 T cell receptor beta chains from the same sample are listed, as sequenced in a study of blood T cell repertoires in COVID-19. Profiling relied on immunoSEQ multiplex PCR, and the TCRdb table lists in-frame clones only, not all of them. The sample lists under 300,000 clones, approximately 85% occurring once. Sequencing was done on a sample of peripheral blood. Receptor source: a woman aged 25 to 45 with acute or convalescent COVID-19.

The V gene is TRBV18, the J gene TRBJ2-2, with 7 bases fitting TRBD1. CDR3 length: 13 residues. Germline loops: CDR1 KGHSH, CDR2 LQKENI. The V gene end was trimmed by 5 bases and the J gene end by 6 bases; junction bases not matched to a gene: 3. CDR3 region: CASSSDRAGELFF. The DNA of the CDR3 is TGTGCCAGCTCAAGTGACAGGGCCGGGGAGCTGTTTTTT.

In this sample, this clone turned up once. The CDR3 sequence is CAWGGTRASTDTQYF. The CDR3 bases are TGTGCCTGGGGCGGGACTCGAGCTAGCACAGATACGCAGTATTTT. The chain joins TRBV30 to TRBJ2-3; D may be TRBD2 (6 bases). V was pared by 5 bases and J by 0 bases, with 15 bases between. The CDR3 runs 15 residues. In germline, CDR1 is GTSNPN, CDR2 SVGIG (reference sequence).

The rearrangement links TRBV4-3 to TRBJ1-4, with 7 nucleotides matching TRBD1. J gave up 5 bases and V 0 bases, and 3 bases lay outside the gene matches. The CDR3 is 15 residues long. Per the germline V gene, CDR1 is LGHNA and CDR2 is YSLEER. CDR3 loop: CASSQDTGVNEKLFF. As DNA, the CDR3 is TGCGCCAGCAGCCAAGATACAGGGGTGAATGAAAAACTGTTTTTT.

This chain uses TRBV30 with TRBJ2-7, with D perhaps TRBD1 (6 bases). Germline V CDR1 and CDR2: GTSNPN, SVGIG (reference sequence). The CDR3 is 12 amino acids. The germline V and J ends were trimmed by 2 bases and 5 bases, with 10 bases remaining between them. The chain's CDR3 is CAWSTGSHEQYF. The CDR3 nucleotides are TGTGCCTGGAGTACAGGGAGCCACGAGCAGTACTTC.

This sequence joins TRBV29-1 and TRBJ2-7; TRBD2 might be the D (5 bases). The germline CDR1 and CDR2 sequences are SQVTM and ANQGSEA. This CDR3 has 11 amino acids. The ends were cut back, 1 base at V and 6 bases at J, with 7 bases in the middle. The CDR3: CSVEGAGEQYF. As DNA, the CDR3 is TGCAGCGTTGAAGGGGCGGGCGAGCAGTACTTC.

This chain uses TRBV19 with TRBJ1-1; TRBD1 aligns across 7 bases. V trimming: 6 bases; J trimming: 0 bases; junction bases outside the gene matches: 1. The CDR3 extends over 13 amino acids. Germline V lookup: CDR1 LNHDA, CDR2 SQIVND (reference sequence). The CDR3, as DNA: TGTGCCAGTAGAACAGGGGTGAACACTGAAGCTTTCTTT. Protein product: CASRTGVNTEAFF.

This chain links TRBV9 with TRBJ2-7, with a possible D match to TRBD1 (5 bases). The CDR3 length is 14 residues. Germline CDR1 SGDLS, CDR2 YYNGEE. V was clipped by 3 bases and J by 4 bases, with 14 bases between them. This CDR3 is CASSEGQKGYEQYF. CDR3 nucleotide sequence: TGTGCCAGCAGCGAGGGTCAGAAGGGGTACGAGCAGTACTTC.

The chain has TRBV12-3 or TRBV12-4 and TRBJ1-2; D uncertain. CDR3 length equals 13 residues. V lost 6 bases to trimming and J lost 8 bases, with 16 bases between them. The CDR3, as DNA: TGTGCCAGCAGGCCGGGGAGAGTTCGGGGCTACACCTTC. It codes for CASRPGRVRGYTF.

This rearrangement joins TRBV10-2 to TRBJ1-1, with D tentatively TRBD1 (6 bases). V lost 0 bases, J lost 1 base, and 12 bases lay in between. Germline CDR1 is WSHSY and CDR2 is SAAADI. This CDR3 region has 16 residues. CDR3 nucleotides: TGCGCCAGCAGTGAGTCGAAGGGAGGGGGGAACACTGAAGCTTTCTTT. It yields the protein CASSESKGGGNTEAFF.

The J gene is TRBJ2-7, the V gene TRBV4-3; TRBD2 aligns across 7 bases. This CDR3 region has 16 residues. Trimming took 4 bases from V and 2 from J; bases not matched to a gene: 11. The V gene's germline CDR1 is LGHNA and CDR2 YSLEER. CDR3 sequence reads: CASSPSSSGGAYEQYF. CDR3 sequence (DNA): TGCGCCAGCAGCCCGAGCTCTAGCGGAGGTGCCTACGAGCAGTACTTC.

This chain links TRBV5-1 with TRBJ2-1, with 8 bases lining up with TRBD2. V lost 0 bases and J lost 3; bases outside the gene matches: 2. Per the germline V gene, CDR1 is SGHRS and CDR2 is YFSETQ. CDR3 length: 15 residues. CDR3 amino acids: CASSLDSGSYNEQFF. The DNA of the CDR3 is TGCGCCAGCAGCTTGGACAGCGGGAGCTACAATGAGCAGTTCTTC.

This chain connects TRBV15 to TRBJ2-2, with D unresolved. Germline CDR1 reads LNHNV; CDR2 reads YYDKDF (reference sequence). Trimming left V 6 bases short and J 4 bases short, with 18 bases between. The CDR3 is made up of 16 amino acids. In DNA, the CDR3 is TGTGCCACCAGTCCAGTTACGGGTCGAGGCACCGGGGAGCTGTTTTTT. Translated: CATSPVTGRGTGELFF.

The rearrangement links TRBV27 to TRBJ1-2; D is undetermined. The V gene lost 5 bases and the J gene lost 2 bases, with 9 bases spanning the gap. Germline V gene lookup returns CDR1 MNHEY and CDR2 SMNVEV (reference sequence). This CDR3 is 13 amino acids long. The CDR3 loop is CASSPNRNYGYTF. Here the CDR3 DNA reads TGTGCCAGCAGTCCCAATCGGAACTATGGCTACACCTTC.

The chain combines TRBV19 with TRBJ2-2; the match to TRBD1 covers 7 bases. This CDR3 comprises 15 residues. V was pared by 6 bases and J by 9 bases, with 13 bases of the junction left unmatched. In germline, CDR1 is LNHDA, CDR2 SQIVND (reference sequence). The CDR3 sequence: CASSVATNRGRELFF. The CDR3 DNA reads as TGTGCCAGTAGCGTCGCTACCAACAGGGGCAGGGAGCTGTTTTTT. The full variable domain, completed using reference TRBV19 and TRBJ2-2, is DGGITQSPKYLFRKEGQNVTLSCEQNLNHDAMYWYRQDPGQGLRLIYYSQIVNDFQKGDIAEGYSVSREKKESFPLTVTSAQKNPTAFYLCASSVATNRGRELFFGEGSRLTVL.

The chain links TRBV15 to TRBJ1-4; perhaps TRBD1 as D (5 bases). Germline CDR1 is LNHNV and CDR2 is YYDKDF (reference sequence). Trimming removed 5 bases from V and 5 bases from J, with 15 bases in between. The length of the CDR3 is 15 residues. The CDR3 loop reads CATSGGTVRNEKLFF. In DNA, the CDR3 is TGTGCCACCAGCGGCGGGACCGTCCGGAATGAAAAACTGTTTTTT.

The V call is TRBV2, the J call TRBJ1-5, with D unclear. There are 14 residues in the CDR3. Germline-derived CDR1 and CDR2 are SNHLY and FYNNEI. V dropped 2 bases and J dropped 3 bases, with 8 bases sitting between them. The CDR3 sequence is CASSEQVYNQPQHF. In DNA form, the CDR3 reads TGTGCCAGCAGTGAACAGGTCTACAATCAGCCCCAGCATTTT.

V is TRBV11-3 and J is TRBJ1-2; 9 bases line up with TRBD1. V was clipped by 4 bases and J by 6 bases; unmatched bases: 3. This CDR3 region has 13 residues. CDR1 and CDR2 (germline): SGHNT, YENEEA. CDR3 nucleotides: TGTGCCAGCAGCTGGACAGGGGACAATGGCTACACCTTC. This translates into CASSWTGDNGYTF.

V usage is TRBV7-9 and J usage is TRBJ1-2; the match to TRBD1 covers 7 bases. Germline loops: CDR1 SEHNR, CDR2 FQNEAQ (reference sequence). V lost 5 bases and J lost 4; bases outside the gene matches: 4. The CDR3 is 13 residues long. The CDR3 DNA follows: TGTGCCAGCAGCACGACAGGGACCTATGGCTACACCTTC. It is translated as CASSTTGTYGYTF.

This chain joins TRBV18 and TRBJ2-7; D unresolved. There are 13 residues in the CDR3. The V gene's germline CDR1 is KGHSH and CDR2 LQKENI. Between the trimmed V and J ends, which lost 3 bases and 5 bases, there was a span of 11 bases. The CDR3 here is CASSPPSVDEQYF. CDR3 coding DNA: TGTGCCAGCTCACCTCCCTCGGTGGACGAGCAGTACTTC.

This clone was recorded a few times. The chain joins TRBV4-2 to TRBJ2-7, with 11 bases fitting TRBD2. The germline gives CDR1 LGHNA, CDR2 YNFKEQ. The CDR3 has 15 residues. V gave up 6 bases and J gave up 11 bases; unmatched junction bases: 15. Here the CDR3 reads CASRKGLAEPGGEYF. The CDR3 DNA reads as TGTGCCAGCAGAAAGGGACTAGCGGAGCCAGGGGGGGAGTACTTC.

This CDR3 reads CASSPRDYLSYEQYF. In DNA, the CDR3 is TGTGCCAGCAGCCCCAGGGACTACCTCTCCTACGAGCAGTACTTC. The chain combines TRBV27 with TRBJ2-7; TRBD2 matches at 7 bases. The CDR3 sequence is 15 residues long. Germline CDR1 reads MNHEY; CDR2 reads SMNVEV (reference sequence). V lost 6 bases and J lost 0; bases outside the gene matches: 8.

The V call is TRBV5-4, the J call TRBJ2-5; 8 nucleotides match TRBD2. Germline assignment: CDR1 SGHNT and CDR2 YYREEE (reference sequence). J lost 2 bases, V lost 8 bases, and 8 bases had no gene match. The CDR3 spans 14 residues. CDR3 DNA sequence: TGTGCCAGTGGGAGGGGACTAGATCAAGAGACCCAGTACTTC. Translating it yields CASGRGLDQETQYF.

CDR3 loop: CASSGTGTAVQYF. The CDR3 coding sequence is TGTGCCAGCAGTGGAACCGGGACAGCGGTTCAGTACTTC. The chain combines TRBV25-1 with TRBJ2-4; TRBD1 matches 7 bases. This CDR3 contains 13 residues. V shed 4 bases, J shed 11 bases, and the junction held 8 bases outside the gene matches. Germline values: CDR1 MGHDK, CDR2 SYGVNS. The whole variable domain, filled in from reference TRBV25-1 and TRBJ2-4, reads EADIYQTPRYLVIGTGKKITLECSQTMGHDKMYWYQQDPGMELHLIHYSYGVNSTEKGDLSSESTVSRIRTEHFPLTLESARPSHTSQYLCASSGTGTAVQYFGAGTRLSVL.